These T cell receptor beta chains were read from a single sample in a study of cytomegalovirus exposure and HLA in healthy donors. Profiling relied on immunoSEQ multiplex PCR, and the TCRdb table lists in-frame clones only, not all of them. The sample lists approximately 190,000 clones; about 81% were seen once. Sequenced input: PBMCs. The receptors derive from a woman aged 18-30 years in good health and CMV-seronegative. Each CDR3 is given with its conserved first and last residue. D genes are given only for firm matches. Size values are once, few and many counts, or a class for expanded clones, and some rows have none.

V gene	clone size	D gene	J gene	CDR3 DNA	CDR3 protein
TRBV6-1	NA	NA	TRBJ1-2	TGTGCCAGCAGTGAACGGCGGGGGGGGGCCGGCTATGGCTACACCTTC	CASSERRGGAGYGYTF
TRBV7-2	NA	NA	TRBJ1-1	TGTGCCAGCAGCTTAGGTGCAGGGCAGAACACTGAAGCTTTCTTT	CASSLGAGQNTEAFF
TRBV6-6	NA	TRBD1	TRBJ1-2	TGTGCCAGCAGTTTCGCTTCAGGGACAGGGGATGGCTACACCTTC	CASSFASGTGDGYTF
TRBV5-4	few	TRBD2	TRBJ2-1	TGTGCCAGCAGTCGCGGACTAGCGGGAGTTGGAGAGCAGTTCTTC	CASSRGLAGVGEQFF
TRBV5-1	NA	NA	TRBJ1-6	TGCGCCAGCAGCTTGGAGCAGGGGCTGTATTCACCCCTCCACTTT	CASSLEQGLYSPLHF
TRBV5-4	once	TRBD2	TRBJ2-2	TGTGCCAGCAGCATCTATGGACTAGCCCACACCGGGGAGCTGTTTTTT	CASSIYGLAHTGELFF
TRBV10-1	once	TRBD1	TRBJ1-6	TGCGCCAGCAGGAGGACAGGGGCTTCACCCCTCCACTTT	CASRRTGASPLHF
TRBV19	NA	TRBD2	TRBJ2-3	TGTGCCAGTAGTATTAACCTAGCGGGAGAATCAGATACGCAGTATTTT	CASSINLAGESDTQYF
TRBV6-5	NA	TRBD1	TRBJ1-2	TGTGCCAGCAGCTGGGGACAGGGAAAAGGCTACACCTTC	CASSWGQGKGYTF
TRBV7-2	NA	NA	TRBJ1-1	TGTGCCAGCAGCATTCCAGGGGTCTCTGAAGCTTTCTTT	CASSIPGVSEAFF
TRBV6-5	NA	TRBD2	TRBJ2-2	TGTGCCAGCACCAAGGGACTAGCGGGCACCGGGGAGCTGTTTTTT	CASTKGLAGTGELFF
TRBV10-3	NA	TRBD2	TRBJ2-3	TGTGCCACCCTGACTAGCGGGGGCACAGATACGCAGTATTTT	CATLTSGGTDTQYF
TRBV6-5	NA	TRBD1	TRBJ2-7	TGTGCCAGCAGTCCCGGGACAGTAGGATCCTACGAGCAGTACTTC	CASSPGTVGSYEQYF
TRBV21-1	NA	NA	TRBJ1-2	TGTGCCAGCGTACAGGGGGCTGGAGGCTACACCTTC	CASVQGAGGYTF
TRBV29-1	few	NA	TRBJ2-1	TGCAGCGTTGGGGACATTAAACAGGACAATGAGCAGTTCTTC	CSVGDIKQDNEQFF
TRBV18	NA	NA	TRBJ1-5	TGTGCCAGCTCACCTCGGTCGTCAATCAATCAGCCCCAGCATTTT	CASSPRSSINQPQHF
TRBV7-9	NA	NA	TRBJ1-1	TGTTCCAGCAGGCCGGGGGTGGCTGAAGCTTTCTTT	CSSRPGVAEAFF
TRBV7-9	NA	TRBD1	TRBJ1-1	TGTGCCAGCAGCTTAGGTCTGGACAGGGGGGCGAACACTGAAGCTTTCTTT	CASSLGLDRGANTEAFF
TRBV6-5	NA	NA	TRBJ2-3	TGTGCCAGCAGTTACTTTGGCGGGACAGATACGCAGTATTTT	CASSYFGGTDTQYF
TRBV28	NA	NA	TRBJ1-5	TGTGCCAGCAGTTACCCAGGGTATCAGCCCCAGCATTTT	CASSYPGYQPQHF
TRBV29-1	NA	NA	TRBJ2-7	TGCAGCGTACGGGACTCCTACGAGCAGTACTTC	CSVRDSYEQYF
TRBV7-9	NA	NA	TRBJ2-7	TGTGCCAGCAGCTCCACCCTGTCGGAGTGGACCTACGAGCAGTACTTC	CASSSTLSEWTYEQYF
TRBV7-9	NA	NA	TRBJ2-1	TGTGCCAGCAGTTTAACCATTCCGAGCGATGAGCAGTTCTTC	CASSLTIPSDEQFF
TRBV5-1	NA	TRBD2	TRBJ2-3	TGCGCCAGCAGCTTAATGGGACTAGCGGGAGCCACAGATACGCAGTATTTT	CASSLMGLAGATDTQYF
TRBV6-1	NA	TRBD1	TRBJ2-1	TGTGCCAGCAGTAGTGGACAGGGAGAGAGGTGGGAGCAGTTCTTC	CASSSGQGERWEQFF
TRBV29-1	NA	NA	TRBJ2-1	TGCAGCGTTGGCGTCAACGAGCAGTTCTTC	CSVGVNEQFF
TRBV7-3	NA	TRBD2	TRBJ2-5	TGTGCCAGCAGCCCCCACGGACTAGCGGGAGTGGAGACCCAGTACTTC	CASSPHGLAGVETQYF
TRBV29-1	NA	TRBD2	TRBJ2-5	TGCAGCGTTGAAGTTATTAGCGGGAGCCCCACAGAGACCCAGTACTTC	CSVEVISGSPTETQYF
TRBV2	NA	NA	TRBJ1-4	TGTGCCACAGCGGACTGGGAAAAACTGTTTTTT	CATADWEKLFF
TRBV18	NA	NA	TRBJ1-1	TGTGCCAGCTCACCACCACTCACTGAAGCTTTCTTT	CASSPPLTEAFF
TRBV29-1	NA	NA	TRBJ1-2	TGCAGCGTTCGCGACAGCGAAGGCTACACCTTC	CSVRDSEGYTF
TRBV5-1	NA	TRBD1	TRBJ1-4	TGCGCCAGCAGCTTGACAGGGGGTAATGAAAAACTGTTTTTT	CASSLTGGNEKLFF
TRBV25-1	NA	NA	TRBJ2-7	TGTGCCAGCAGTTCAGGAGGGTACGAGCAGTACTTC	CASSSGGYEQYF
TRBV13	NA	NA	TRBJ2-3	TGTGCCAGCAGCTTCGGAGGCCTATCAGATACGCAGTATTTT	CASSFGGLSDTQYF